This entry lists 6 T cell receptor beta chains sequenced from one sample in a study of spatial heterogeneity in lung cancer. Time point: sample taken at primary tumor resection. The study sequenced unsorted whole RNA from tumor, nontumor lung or frozen PBMC. A single record per CDR3 protein comes from TCRdb applying MiXCR to the 5' RACE reads. In the table there are around 9,800 distinct CDR3 sequences, about 6.3% of which are singletons. The input for sequencing was PBMCs, taken at surgery. These receptors were collected from a male donor with early-stage non-small cell lung cancer.

Remarks on this clonotype: Because the library targeted alpha chains, this beta chain is an off-target read whose size means little. The chain uses TRBV6-2 or TRBV6-3 and TRBJ1-2; weak D call: TRBD1 (6 bases). The germline gives CDR1 MNHEY, CDR2 SVGEGT. The CDR3 is 14 residues long. V was cut by 6 bases and J by 4 bases, with 15 bases left in between. The CDR3: CASRIVTGSYGYTF. CDR3 in DNA: TGTGCCAGCAGAATCGTGACAGGAAGCTATGGCTACACCTTC.

Details on this clonotype: This beta chain appears as a stray read in a library generated for alpha chains; its size is not informative. The chain joins TRBV5-1 to TRBJ2-7; tentative D call: TRBD1 (6 bases). This CDR3 spans 15 amino acids. V was cut by 5 bases and J by 0 bases, with 15 bases left in between. The germline V gene encodes CDR1 SGHRS and CDR2 YFSETQ. CDR3 coding DNA: TGCGCCAGCAGGAACCAACGGGACAACTCCTACGAGCAGTACTTC. It specifies CASRNQRDNSYEQYF.

This clonotype was recorded at least ten times. A library made for alpha chains picked up this beta chain off target, so its size means little. The J gene is TRBJ2-3, the V gene TRBV2; tentatively, D is TRBD2 (5 bases). Trimming pared 8 bases from V and 8 bases from J, leaving 8 bases between. Germline values: CDR1 SNHLY, CDR2 FYNNEI. This CDR3 has 10 amino acids. CDR3 in amino acids: CASFAGTQYF. The CDR3 nucleotides are TGTGCCAGCTTTGCGGGTACGCAGTATTTT.

This clonotype is medium-sized by share. This beta chain lies outside the target of a library built for alpha chains; its clone size means little. The J gene is TRBJ2-7, the V gene TRBV9, with 7 bases aligning to TRBD2. The CDR3 is made up of 14 amino acids. Germline CDR1 is SGDLS and CDR2 is YYNGEE. J was trimmed by 4 bases and V by 0 bases; bases with no gene match: 4. CDR3 DNA: TGTGCCAGCAGCGTAGGAGTGGGAGGGTACGAGCAGTACTTC. Translated: CASSVGVGGYEQYF.

Worth noting for this clonotype: This beta chain came through as a stray read in a library set up for alpha chains, and its size says little. The chain employs TRBV5-6 and TRBJ2-5; perhaps TRBD2 as D (6 bases). The CDR3 has 15 residues. Germline CDR1 and CDR2: SGHDT and YYEEEE. V shed 0 bases and J shed 4 bases, with 13 bases lying between them. The CDR3, as DNA: TGTGCCAGCAGCTTGGTCGGGGGAACTCGAGAGACCCAGTACTTC. Its translation: CASSLVGGTRETQYF.

This clonotype was picked up a small number of times. Within a library made for alpha chains, this beta chain is off target, and its count is uninformative. V and J are TRBV12-3 or TRBV12-4 and TRBJ2-3; D is possibly TRBD1 (5 bases). Trimming removed 4 bases at V and 4 bases at J, with 18 bases between. This CDR3 region has 16 residues. CDR3 bases: TGTGCCAGCAGTTCGATCCAGGGTCCCCTCTCAGATACGCAGTATTTT. Its translation: CASSSIQGPLSDTQYF.